The 22 T cell receptor beta chains below were found in one sample sequenced in a study of T cell responses to AZD1222 COVID-19 vaccine. Clones were read by immunoSEQ multiplex PCR, and TCRdb kept only the in-frame ones, dropping some. There are more than 150,000 clones in the sample; 90% occur only once, and less than 2% lies in the top ten. This material consisted of peripheral blood, taken on day 0 of AZD1222 vaccination. Every receptor here comes from an adult in good health.

The rearrangement uses TRBV12-3 or TRBV12-4 and TRBJ1-3; D gene uncertain. The ends were cut back, 6 bases at V and 4 bases at J, with 4 bases in the middle. The CDR3 sequence is 11 residues long. The CDR3 sequence: CASSRGNTIYF. The CDR3 nucleotides are TGTGCCAGCAGCCGGGGAAACACCATATATTTT.

A few counts support this clone. The chain is built from TRBV2 and TRBJ1-5; D is unclear. V was clipped by 4 bases and J by 3 bases, with 13 bases between them. CDR1 SNHLY and CDR2 FYNNEI come from the germline V gene. This CDR3 spans 15 amino acids. The CDR3 is CASSGVRGINQPQHF. Here the CDR3 DNA reads TGTGCCAGCAGTGGGGTTAGAGGGATCAATCAGCCCCAGCATTTT.

The genes are TRBV28 and TRBJ1-5; possibly TRBD1 for D (5 bases). This CDR3 region has 17 residues. V dropped 7 bases and J dropped 4 bases, with 23 bases sitting between them. CDR1 is MDHEN, CDR2 SYDVKM, per germline. Here the CDR3 reads CASTEPGRSSLNQPQHF. As DNA, the CDR3 is TGTGCCAGCACGGAACCGGGACGTTCATCTTTAAATCAGCCCCAGCATTTT.

V is TRBV4-3 and J is TRBJ1-6; unclear D gene. The length of the CDR3 is 13 residues. Trimming took off 1 base at V and 9 bases at J, with 7 bases between the two ends. CDR1 is LGHNA and CDR2 is YSLEER in the germline V gene. The DNA of the CDR3 is TGCGCCAGCAGCCAAGCGATAGGTTCACCCCTCCACTTT. Translated: CASSQAIGSPLHF.

This chain uses TRBV19 with TRBJ1-2, with D tentatively TRBD1 (5 bases). This CDR3 has 13 amino acids. CDR1 LNHDA and CDR2 SQIVND come from the germline V gene (reference sequence). The ends were cut back, 2 bases at V and 3 bases at J, with 7 bases in the middle. CDR3 sequence (DNA): TGTGCCAGTAGTATACAGGGAGACTATGGCTACACCTTC. It encodes CASSIQGDYGYTF.

The chain combines TRBV7-2 with TRBJ1-2; 8 bases match TRBD1. Germline CDR1 reads SGHTA; CDR2 reads FQGNSA. The CDR3 spans 17 residues. The ends lost 1 base at V and 4 bases at J; junction bases unmatched: 11. CDR3 amino acids: CASSLDRAGGSSYGYTF. CDR3 nucleotide sequence: TGTGCCAGCAGCTTAGATAGGGCAGGGGGCTCGTCCTATGGCTACACCTTC.

The rearrangement joins TRBV7-2 to TRBJ2-7; no reliable D call. The CDR3 has 13 amino acids. Trimming removed 2 bases at V and 1 base at J, with 6 bases between. CDR1 is SGHTA and CDR2 is FQGNSA in the germline V gene. CDR3 amino acids: CASSLSNSYEQYF. DNA of the CDR3: TGTGCCAGCAGCTTATCAAATTCCTACGAGCAGTACTTC.

The CDR3 reads CASSLSYPNEQYF. Written as DNA, the CDR3 is TGTGCCAGCAGTTTATCCTACCCCAACGAGCAGTACTTC. The chain uses TRBV27 and TRBJ2-7; D not resolved. V was shortened by 0 bases and J by 5 bases, with 8 bases between the two germline ends. The CDR3 sequence is 13 residues long. The V gene's germline CDR1 is MNHEY and CDR2 SMNVEV (reference sequence).

CDR3 sequence reads: CASSPLAGGYAGELFF. The CDR3 nucleotides are TGTGCCAGCAGCCCACTAGCGGGAGGGTACGCCGGGGAGCTGTTTTTT. V is TRBV9 and J is TRBJ2-2; TRBD2 aligns across 13 bases. The CDR3 covers 16 residues. V gave up 4 bases and J gave up 6 bases; unmatched junction bases: 6. CDR1 is SGDLS, CDR2 YYNGEE, per germline.

This chain connects TRBV20-1 to TRBJ2-7; D gene unclear. The CDR3 sequence is 14 residues long. Trimming left V 3 bases short and J 4 bases short, with 16 bases between. Germline values: CDR1 DFQATT, CDR2 SNEGSKA (reference sequence). CDR3 amino acids: CSASIGTPVYEQYF. CDR3 nucleotide sequence: TGCAGTGCTAGTATCGGAACCCCAGTATACGAGCAGTACTTC.

The genes are TRBV4-1 and TRBJ2-7; 9 bases are a match to TRBD1. This CDR3 comprises 15 residues. V trimming: 3 bases; J trimming: 6 bases; junction bases outside the gene matches: 9. From germline, CDR1 is MGHRA and CDR2 YSYEKL. The CDR3 loop reads CASSHTDRGLLEQYF. The CDR3 nucleotides read TGCGCCAGCAGCCATACGGACAGGGGCCTTCTCGAGCAGTACTTC.

This chain joins TRBV30 and TRBJ2-7; tentatively, D is TRBD1 (5 bases). Between the trimmed V and J ends, which lost 2 bases and 4 bases, there was a span of 9 bases. The CDR3 runs 12 residues. Germline V lookup: CDR1 GTSNPN, CDR2 SVGIG (reference sequence). The CDR3 nucleotides are TGTGCCTGGAGTAGGACACCTTACGAGCAGTACTTC. Encoded protein: CAWSRTPYEQYF.

V usage is TRBV2 and J usage is TRBJ2-7; the match to TRBD2 covers 9 bases. Germline CDR1 and CDR2: SNHLY and FYNNEI. J lost 3 bases, V lost 1 base, and 1 base had no gene match. This CDR3 is 14 amino acids long. The CDR3 DNA reads TGTGCCAGCAGTGAAGAACTAGCGGGCTACGAGCAGTACTTC. This encodes CASSEELAGYEQYF. Supplemented by reference TRBV2 and TRBJ2-7, the full variable domain reads EPEVTQTPSHQVTQMGQEVILRCVPISNHLYFYWYRQILGQKVEFLVSFYNNEISEKSEIFDDQFSVERPDGSNFTLKIRSTKLEDSAMYFCASSEELAGYEQYFGPGTRLTVT.

The rearrangement links TRBV30 to TRBJ2-7; D not certain. Looked up from germline, CDR1 is GTSNPN and CDR2 is SVGIG (reference sequence). The ends were cut back, 7 bases at V and 4 bases at J, with 23 bases in the middle. The CDR3 consists of 15 residues. CDR3 in DNA: TGTGCCTCGGATAAAGGGTTCCCCCAAATATACGAGCAGTACTTC. Protein product: CASDKGFPQIYEQYF.

The chain recombines TRBV21-1 with TRBJ2-1; TRBD2, the D gene given by the table, was not confirmed from the DNA. TRBV21-1 has pseudogene status. This CDR3 has 20 residues. CDR3 loop: CASSTCMGLAPKNPENEQFF. Here the CDR3 DNA reads TGTGCCAGCAGCACCTGTATGGGACTAGCGCCCAAAAATCCCGAAAATGAGCAGTTCTTC.

Here the CDR3 reads CASSQAWGRVQPQHF. The CDR3 DNA follows: TGCGCCAGCAGCCAAGCGTGGGGCAGGGTTCAGCCCCAGCATTTT. This chain connects TRBV4-3 to TRBJ1-5, with D possibly TRBD1 on 5 matching bases. The CDR3 totals 15 residues. CDR1 is LGHNA and CDR2 is YSLEER in the germline V gene. V lost 1 base, J lost 6 bases, and 13 bases lay in between.

This clone was recorded a few times. The V gene is TRBV11-2, the J gene TRBJ1-1; D remains unclear. Germline values: CDR1 SGHAT, CDR2 FQNNGV. V was clipped by 0 bases and J by 8 bases, with 13 bases between them. The length of the CDR3 is 14 residues. The CDR3 loop is CASSLDSGQIEAFF. The CDR3 DNA is TGTGCCAGCAGCTTAGACTCCGGGCAGATAGAAGCTTTCTTT.

J is TRBJ2-7 and V is TRBV19; the match to TRBD1 covers 7 bases. Germline V gene sequence: CDR1 LNHDA, CDR2 SQIVND (reference sequence). V shed 4 bases and J 5 bases; nucleotides not matched to a gene: 5. The CDR3 sequence is 13 residues long. CDR3 DNA sequence: TGTGCCAGTAGTACAGACAGGGACGACGAGCAGTACTTC. It translates to CASSTDRDDEQYF.

The genes are TRBV6-4 and TRBJ2-5; TRBD1 aligns across 11 bases. The CDR3 has 15 residues. The trim removed 6 bases at V and 4 bases at J, leaving 7 bases unmatched. The germline gives CDR1 MRHNA, CDR2 SNTAGT. CDR3 amino acids: CASRRTGGASETQYF. CDR3 nucleotide sequence: TGTGCCAGCAGACGGACAGGGGGCGCATCAGAGACCCAGTACTTC.

The chain uses TRBV24-1 and TRBJ2-2; the D is unclear. V was clipped by 5 bases and J by 0 bases, with 9 bases between them. The germline gives CDR1 KGHDR, CDR2 SFDVKD. The CDR3 covers 15 residues. Written as DNA, the CDR3 is TGTGCCACCAGTGTTGGGGATACGAACACCGGGGAGCTGTTTTTT. Translation gives CATSVGDTNTGELFF.

The J gene is TRBJ2-3, the V gene TRBV6-5; TRBD1 matches 9 bases. J was trimmed by 5 bases and V by 7 bases; bases with no gene match: 10. Per the germline V gene, CDR1 is MNHEY and CDR2 is SVGAGI. This CDR3 comprises 15 residues. The CDR3 sequence: CASTPWTGELDTQYF. DNA of the CDR3: TGTGCCAGCACCCCATGGACAGGGGAACTAGATACGCAGTATTTT.

A remark on this clone: Being one base from a much bigger clone, this may be a read error. The chain links TRBV10-3 to TRBJ1-1; D gene uncertain. The V gene lost 2 bases and the J gene lost 1 base, with 5 bases spanning the gap. Germline-derived CDR1 and CDR2 are ENHRY and SYGVKD. The CDR3 has 13 amino acids. Here the CDR3 reads CAISETGNTEAFF. The CDR3 coding sequence is TGTGCCATCAGTGAGACCGGGAACACTGAAGCTTTCTTT.